Below are 32 T cell receptor beta chains sequenced from a single sample in a study of identical twins. TCRdb redid the calling of the 5' RACE reads with MiXCR, one entry per CDR3 protein. The table has 400,000 to 550,000 distinct CDR3 sequences, roughly a fifth seen once. These data also formed part of another study, on T cells expressing NK-cell markers.

Sequencing input: CD4+ T cells sorted from blood. The receptors were gathered from a woman under 30 in good health.

The V call is TRBV23-1, the J call TRBJ1-5; TRBD1 matches 7 bases. TRBV23-1 is an open reading frame whose function is uncertain. CDR3 length equals 15 residues. V lost 2 bases to trimming and J lost 4 bases; unmatched junction nucleotides: 5. The CDR3 DNA reads TGCGCCAGCAGTCAACAGACAGGGATTAATCAGCCCCAGCATTTT. It yields the protein CASSQQTGINQPQHF.

The gene calls are TRBV15 and TRBJ2-7; D might be TRBD1 (6 bases). The CDR3 covers 15 residues. From germline, CDR1 is LNHNV and CDR2 YYDKDF (reference sequence). V shed 1 base and J shed 2 bases, with 12 bases lying between them. Written as DNA, the CDR3 is TGTGCCACCAGCAGAGGAAGCCCAGGGGCCTACGAGCAGTACTTC. It codes for CATSRGSPGAYEQYF.

The chain combines TRBV20-1 with TRBJ2-1, with a possible D match to TRBD2 (6 bases). Trimming removed 1 base at V and 4 bases at J, with 17 bases between. Germline V lookup: CDR1 DFQATT, CDR2 SNEGSKA (reference sequence). The CDR3 spans 16 residues. The DNA for the CDR3 is TGCAGTGCTAGAGTGTCGGAGGGATCTAGATACAATGAGCAGTTCTTC. It is translated as CSARVSEGSRYNEQFF.

In this sample, this clonotype turned up many times. The rearrangement joins TRBV5-1 to TRBJ2-7, with 10 bases fitting TRBD2. After removal of 5 bases from V and 4 bases from J, the junction contained 6 bases not matched to a gene. The CDR3 spans 14 residues. In germline, CDR1 is SGHRS, CDR2 YFSETQ. CDR3 DNA sequence: TGCGCCAGCAGTTGGACTAGCGGAAATTACGAGCAGTACTTC. The encoded protein is CASSWTSGNYEQYF. Combining the CDR3 with reference TRBV5-1 and TRBJ2-7 gives the whole variable domain KAGVTQTPRYLIKTRGQQVTLSCSPISGHRSVSWYQQTPGQGLQFLFEYFSETQRNKGNFPGRFSGRQFSNSRSEMNVSTLELGDSALYLCASSWTSGNYEQYFGPGTRLTVT.

The chain employs TRBV20-1 and TRBJ2-1, with D unclear. Trimming cost V 1 base and J 4 bases, with 11 bases left between them. CDR1 is DFQATT and CDR2 is SNEGSKA in the germline V gene (reference sequence). This CDR3 contains 14 residues. The CDR3 bases are TGCAGTGCTAGAGCAGGTTTAGTATACAATGAGCAGTTCTTC. The encoded protein is CSARAGLVYNEQFF.

This clonotype has only a few counts. V usage is TRBV4-1 and J usage is TRBJ2-7, with TRBD2 identical over 8 bases. CDR1 is MGHRA, CDR2 YSYEKL, per germline. The CDR3 covers 15 residues. Germline trimming cut 3 bases from V and 4 bases from J; bases unmatched to any gene: 8. In nucleotides, the CDR3 is TGCGCCAGCAGCCACGAGCGGACTAGCCAGTACGAGCAGTACTTC. It is translated as CASSHERTSQYEQYF.

This sequence joins TRBV27 and TRBJ2-7; no clear D gene. Germline V gene sequence: CDR1 MNHEY, CDR2 SMNVEV (reference sequence). The length of the CDR3 is 13 residues. Trimming stripped 7 bases from V and 5 bases from J, with 15 bases between. The DNA of the CDR3 is TGTGCCAGCAAGCCCACAACAGTCCACGAGCAGTACTTC. It codes for CASKPTTVHEQYF.

The table lists this clonotype with a few counts. V usage is TRBV20-1 and J usage is TRBJ1-5; D gene uncertain. From germline, CDR1 is DFQATT and CDR2 SNEGSKA (reference sequence). The CDR3 consists of 15 residues. V was cut by 3 bases and J by 0 bases, with 12 bases left in between. The CDR3 coding sequence is TGCAGTGCTAGCCCCAGGACGGTTAGCAATCAGCCCCAGCATTTT. It is translated as CSASPRTVSNQPQHF.

The chain uses TRBV6-4 and TRBJ2-1; TRBD2 matches 12 bases. This CDR3 has 18 amino acids. CDR1 and CDR2 from the germline V gene are MRHNA and SNTAGT. The junction had 10 bases not matched to a gene; V was cut back by 6 bases and J by 1 base. CDR3 loop: CASSLRLTSGGSYNEQFF. CDR3 nucleotides: TGTGCCAGCAGCCTCCGACTGACTAGCGGGGGATCCTACAATGAGCAGTTCTTC.

This clonotype was observed many times. This chain connects TRBV7-2 to TRBJ2-7, with 7 nucleotides matching TRBD1. The CDR3 has 14 amino acids. V was pared by 1 base and J by 4 bases, with 4 bases of the junction left unmatched. Germline V gene sequence: CDR1 SGHTA, CDR2 FQGNSA. CDR3 loop: CASSLGGQPYEQYF. For the CDR3, the DNA is TGTGCCAGCAGCTTAGGGGGACAGCCTTACGAGCAGTACTTC.

This clonotype has only a few counts. V and J are TRBV7-9 and TRBJ2-5, with D possibly matching TRBD2 (6 bases). Germline CDR1 SEHNR, CDR2 FQNEAQ (reference sequence). The V and J ends lost 5 bases and 4 bases respectively, with 11 bases between them. There are 13 residues in the CDR3. CDR3 sequence (DNA): TGTGCCAGCAGCCCGGGGGACGGAGAGACCCAGTACTTC. This codes for CASSPGDGETQYF. Full variable domain (missing parts from reference TRBV7-9 and TRBJ2-5): DTGVSQNPRHKITKRGQNVTFRCDPISEHNRLYWYRQTLGQGPEFLTYFQNEAQLEKSRLLSDRFSAERPKGSFSTLEIQRTEQGDSAMYLCASSPGDGETQYFGPGTRLLVL.

DNA of the CDR3: TGTGCCAGCAGCGGGGGACTCCTCAGCGAGCAGTACTTC. Amino acids: CASSGGLLSEQYF. V is TRBV7-3 and J is TRBJ2-7; possible D gene TRBD2, 6 bases. Germline V CDR1 and CDR2: SGHTA, FQGTGA. V lost 5 bases and J 6 bases, leaving 14 bases between the germline ends. This CDR3 has 13 amino acids.

This clonotype came up a few times. This sequence joins TRBV7-2 and TRBJ2-1; possible D gene TRBD2, 6 bases. CDR1 and CDR2 from the germline V gene are SGHTA and FQGNSA. Trimming cost V 3 bases and J 6 bases, with 12 bases left between them. The CDR3 runs to 14 residues. CDR3 nucleotide sequence: TGTGCCAGCAGCTTGACTAGTTTAGGCAATGAGCAGTTCTTC. This codes for CASSLTSLGNEQFF.

There are a few counts of this clonotype. The CDR3 coding sequence is TGTGCCAGCACCTCCCCGGGCTGGCAAGAGACCCAGTACTTC. Translating gives CASTSPGWQETQYF. The V gene is TRBV12-3 or TRBV12-4, the J gene TRBJ2-5; D unresolved. V lost 7 bases and J 2 bases, leaving 14 bases between the germline ends. This CDR3 is 14 amino acids long.

This chain uses TRBV10-1 with TRBJ2-7; TRBD2 agrees at 7 bases. The V gene's germline CDR1 is WNHNN and CDR2 SYGVQD (reference sequence). V shed 2 bases and J 7 bases; nucleotides not matched to a gene: 17. This CDR3 has 17 amino acids. For the CDR3, the DNA is TGCGCCAGCAGTGAGCCGGGTCGAGCGGGGCGGAAGGGGGAGCAGTACTTC. Translating it yields CASSEPGRAGRKGEQYF.

This sequence joins TRBV11-2 and TRBJ2-3; 12 positions match TRBD2. There are 15 residues in the CDR3. Trimming took 5 bases from V and 8 from J; bases not matched to a gene: 8. Germline loops: CDR1 SGHAT, CDR2 FQNNGV. CDR3 sequence reads: CASSTLAGGAGTQYF. The CDR3 DNA reads as TGTGCCAGCAGCACACTAGCGGGGGGCGCAGGTACGCAGTATTTT.

This clonotype was counted a few times. V and J are TRBV10-3 and TRBJ2-5, with no clear D. Trimming shortened V by 2 bases and J by 1 base, and 11 bases separated the two germline ends. The CDR3 is 15 residues long. CDR1 ENHRY and CDR2 SYGVKD come from the germline V gene. CDR3 DNA: TGTGCCATCAGTGAGGGCCCCGGAGTCCAAGAGACCCAGTACTTC. It specifies CAISEGPGVQETQYF.

As for this clonotype: Mismatch with germline at one junction end may stem from a read error. This chain joins TRBV20-1 and TRBJ2-2, with D unresolved. The CDR3 has 14 amino acids. CDR1 DFQATT and CDR2 SNEGSKA come from the germline V gene (reference sequence). The CDR3 bases are TGCAGTGGAAGACATCTGGGGAACGCCGGGGAGCTGTTTTTT. This translates into CSGRHLGNAGELFF.

The chain uses TRBV29-1 and TRBJ2-5; TRBD2 is a possible D gene (5 bases). CDR1 SQVTM and CDR2 ANQGSEA come from the germline V gene. The CDR3 sequence is 13 residues long. With 3 bases removed from V and 5 bases from J, the gap between germline ends came to 13 bases. CDR3 nucleotides: TGCAGCGTTGAGAGGGTCAGGTCGGAGACCCAGTACTTC. Protein: CSVERVRSETQYF.

V is TRBV19 and J is TRBJ1-1, with D hard to call. V shed 6 bases and J shed 0 bases, with 14 bases lying between them. The CDR3 consists of 15 residues. Per the germline V gene, CDR1 is LNHDA and CDR2 is SQIVND (reference sequence). In DNA form, the CDR3 reads TGTGCCAGTAGGACGGCAAACTATATGAACACTGAAGCTTTCTTT. Protein: CASRTANYMNTEAFF.

The genes are TRBV12-3 or TRBV12-4 and TRBJ2-7; TRBD2 might be the D (7 bases). CDR3 length equals 15 residues. V was trimmed by 3 bases and J by 5 bases, leaving 17 bases between them. The CDR3 loop reads CASSFGGGYGDEQYF. The CDR3 DNA sequence: TGTGCCAGCAGTTTTGGCGGGGGCTATGGAGACGAGCAGTACTTC.

The V gene is TRBV5-1, the J gene TRBJ1-2; 9 nucleotides line up with TRBD1. The CDR3 has 14 residues. Looked up from germline, CDR1 is SGHRS and CDR2 is YFSETQ. Unmatched junction bases numbered 10, after V lost 4 bases and J lost 9 bases. The CDR3 protein is CASSPGGTGKSYTF. In DNA form, the CDR3 reads TGCGCCAGCAGCCCAGGGGGGACAGGGAAGAGCTACACCTTC. The variable domain in full, with the rest retrieved from reference TRBV5-1 and TRBJ1-2, is KAGVTQTPRYLIKTRGQQVTLSCSPISGHRSVSWYQQTPGQGLQFLFEYFSETQRNKGNFPGRFSGRQFSNSRSEMNVSTLELGDSALYLCASSPGGTGKSYTFGSGTRLTVV.

The chain recombines TRBV20-1 with TRBJ1-5, with D maybe TRBD1 (5 bases). Germline-derived CDR1 and CDR2 are DFQATT and SNEGSKA (reference sequence). The CDR3 spans 13 residues. V lost 4 bases and J 5 bases, leaving 12 bases between the germline ends. The CDR3 region is CSATDSRDQPQHF. In DNA form, the CDR3 reads TGCAGTGCTACAGACAGTCGCGATCAGCCCCAGCATTTT.

The chain combines TRBV12-3 or TRBV12-4 with TRBJ1-4; no reliable D call. Between the trimmed V and J ends, which lost 8 bases and 5 bases, there was a span of 9 bases. The CDR3 sequence is 12 residues long. The CDR3 nucleotides are TGTGCCAGCGCTCTACACAATGAAAAACTGTTTTTT. It codes for CASALHNEKLFF.

This rearrangement joins TRBV2 to TRBJ2-1, with 8 positions matching TRBD2. The CDR3 covers 15 residues. The V gene's germline CDR1 is SNHLY and CDR2 FYNNEI. After removal of 8 bases from V and 8 bases from J, the junction contained 14 bases not matched to a gene. The CDR3 bases are TGTGCCAGCGGGGGTCGAGCTAGCGGGTCCCATGAGCAGTTCTTC. Its protein product is CASGGRASGSHEQFF.

This clonotype was detected only a few times. The chain has TRBV5-4 and TRBJ2-5; possible D gene TRBD2, 5 bases. Germline lookup yields CDR1 SGHNT and CDR2 YYREEE (reference sequence). The CDR3 runs 13 residues. Trimming removed 6 bases at V and 3 bases at J, with 12 bases between. CDR3 in DNA: TGTGCCAGCAAAGAGGGATTCAAAGAGACCCAGTACTTC. This encodes CASKEGFKETQYF.

V and J are TRBV11-2 and TRBJ2-3; the match to TRBD2 covers 16 bases. CDR1 and CDR2 from the germline V gene are SGHAT and FQNNGV. This CDR3 spans 17 amino acids. V trimming: 5 bases; J trimming: 6 bases; junction bases outside the gene matches: 8. The CDR3 sequence is CASSVGTSGRVGDTQYF. The CDR3 DNA reads TGTGCCAGCAGCGTCGGGACTAGCGGGAGGGTTGGCGATACGCAGTATTTT.

A few counts support this clonotype. This chain joins TRBV12-3 or TRBV12-4 and TRBJ1-1, with D possibly being TRBD1 (6 bases). Trimming cost V 6 bases and J 7 bases, with 15 bases left between them. The CDR3 is 13 residues long. CDR3 amino acids: CASSLQGGGEAFF. DNA for the CDR3: TGTGCCAGCAGCCTACAGGGAGGGGGTGAAGCTTTCTTT.

This clonotype was counted many times. V is TRBV5-8 and J is TRBJ1-1; D call uncertain. This CDR3 contains 13 residues. Germline loops: CDR1 SGHTS, CDR2 YDEGEE. The V end was cut by 4 bases, the J end by 1 base, with 8 bases between. The CDR3 spells CASSLPSNTEAFF. CDR3 DNA sequence: TGTGCCAGCAGCCTGCCATCGAACACTGAAGCTTTCTTT.

The chain joins TRBV25-1 to TRBJ2-5; TRBD2 agrees at 7 bases. The CDR3 consists of 15 residues. Looked up from germline, CDR1 is MGHDK and CDR2 is SYGVNS. The ends lost 4 bases at V and 4 bases at J; junction bases unmatched: 9. CDR3 loop: CASSAWRGKVETQYF. The CDR3 DNA reads TGTGCCAGCAGTGCGTGGCGGGGGAAGGTAGAGACCCAGTACTTC.

This chain connects TRBV12-3 or TRBV12-4 to TRBJ2-7, with D uncertain. CDR3 length equals 13 residues. The V end lost 6 bases, the J end lost 7 bases, and 16 bases lay between the germline ends. The CDR3 DNA follows: TGTGCCAGCAGACCCTCCTCGAGATGGGAGCAGTACTTC. This sequence encodes CASRPSSRWEQYF.

The rearrangement uses TRBV6-5 and TRBJ1-1; 7 bases map to TRBD1. The CDR3 is made up of 13 amino acids. V shed 6 bases, J shed 3 bases, and the junction held 4 bases outside the gene matches. Germline CDR1 and CDR2: MNHEY and SVGAGI. For the CDR3, the DNA is TGTGCCAGCAGCTATCAGGGGGACACTGAAGCTTTCTTT. This translates into CASSYQGDTEAFF.